This T cell receptor beta chain emerged from a study of blood T cell repertoires in COVID-19. Cohorts were based on clinical histories the participants reported. What the recovered Cohort 3 donors had was two negative PCRs, clearance, or symptom resolution. In the original analysis: Reference gene primer amplification gave nucleated cell count estimates. The method was immunoSEQ multiplex PCR; TCRdb's version includes in-frame clones alone and lacks a portion of them. That table is the source of V, J and clone size, and D and trimming were worked out from the DNA. The top ten hold around 1.8% of the sample, which has some 260,000 clones, around 90% seen once. Source material: PBMCs or T cells enriched from blood (not recorded which). This sequence was found in a young woman who had recovered from COVID-19.

CDR3 DNA: TGTGCCAGCAGTTATACCGACAGGGGTCCTGAAGCTTTCTTT. This gives the protein CASSYTDRGPEAFF. This chain links TRBV6-5 with TRBJ1-1, with 8 bases aligning to TRBD1. V shed 3 bases and J 6 bases; nucleotides not matched to a gene: 6. This CDR3 has 14 amino acids. Germline lookup yields CDR1 MNHEY and CDR2 SVGAGI.